The rows below give T cell receptor beta chains drawn from one sample of a study of CD8 T cells in ankylosing spondylitis. MiXCR, applied by TCRdb to the 5' RACE reads, yields one record per CDR3 protein. The sample carries about 130,000 distinct CDR3 sequences, around 8.5% recorded once. The sample comprised blood, either unsorted or a sorted T cell fraction (not recorded which). The receptors derive from a male donor with ankylosing spondylitis or in good health (not recorded which). CDR3s include the opening cysteine and the closing phenylalanine or tryptophan. D genes are given only for firm matches. Expanded clones are given a class, and other clones once, few, many or no size at all.

CDR3 DNA: TGTGCCAGCAGCCGCAGGACTAGCGGGAGGACCGGGGAGCTGTTTTTT
CDR3 protein: CASSRRTSGRTGELFF
V gene: TRBV5-5
clone size: few
D gene: TRBD2
J gene: TRBJ2-2

CDR3 DNA: TGTGCCAGCAGCTTGTCCGCAACCACCTCTGGAAACACCATATATTTT
CDR3 protein: CASSLSATTSGNTIYF
V gene: TRBV11-2
clone size: many
D gene: .
J gene: TRBJ1-3

CDR3 DNA: TGTGCCAGCAGCTTTTCGCAGCGGGAGATGGAATGGGAGACCCAGTACTTC
CDR3 protein: CASSFSQREMEWETQYF
V gene: TRBV12-3/TRBV12-4
clone size: few
D gene: TRBD2
J gene: TRBJ2-5

CDR3 DNA: TGTGCCAGTAGTATCGGACTAGCGCGCAATGAGCAGTTCTTC
CDR3 protein: CASSIGLARNEQFF
V gene: TRBV19
clone size: many
D gene: TRBD2
J gene: TRBJ2-1

CDR3 DNA: TGTGCCAGCAAAGCAGCTAGCTCCTATAATTCACCCCTCCACTTT
CDR3 protein: CASKAASSYNSPLHF
V gene: TRBV7-8
clone size: many
D gene: .
J gene: TRBJ1-6

CDR3 DNA: TGTGCCAGCAGCTTAGAACGGTACAGGGCCGGCCAAGAGACCCAGTACTTC
CDR3 protein: CASSLERYRAGQETQYF
V gene: TRBV7-9
clone size: .
D gene: .
J gene: TRBJ2-5

CDR3 DNA: TGTGCCAGCAGCCAAAGCTCGGCGAAAGAGACCCAGTACTTC
CDR3 protein: CASSQSSAKETQYF
V gene: TRBV7-9
clone size: .
D gene: .
J gene: TRBJ2-5

CDR3 DNA: TGTGCCAGCAGCCCCGACGGGACCCAAGAGACCCAGTACTTC
CDR3 protein: CASSPDGTQETQYF
V gene: TRBV7-3
clone size: many
D gene: .
J gene: TRBJ2-5

CDR3 DNA: TGCAGTGCTAGAGCTAACAGGAGGGTTTGGAGCACTGAAGCTTTCTTT
CDR3 protein: CSARANRRVWSTEAFF
V gene: TRBV20-1
clone size: many
D gene: .
J gene: TRBJ1-1

CDR3 DNA: TGTGCCTGGGCTTGGAGTGCAGAAGAGACCCAGTACTTC
CDR3 protein: CAWAWSAEETQYF
V gene: TRBV30
clone size: .
D gene: .
J gene: TRBJ2-5

CDR3 DNA: TGCAGTGCTAGAAGACCGGGACAGGGGGCATCTGGCTACACCTTC
CDR3 protein: CSARRPGQGASGYTF
V gene: TRBV20-1
clone size: many
D gene: TRBD1
J gene: TRBJ1-2

CDR3 DNA: TGCAGCGCCGGCAGTGACTTACTGATGAACACTGAAGCTTTCTTT
CDR3 protein: CSAGSDLLMNTEAFF
V gene: TRBV29-1
clone size: many
D gene: .
J gene: TRBJ1-1

CDR3 DNA: TGTGCCAGCAGCTCTGGGGGGCACAGGCAAGAGACCCAGTACTTC
CDR3 protein: CASSSGGHRQETQYF
V gene: TRBV7-2
clone size: many
D gene: .
J gene: TRBJ2-5

CDR3 DNA: TGTGCCAGCAGCTTAGACACAGGGGGAGCAGCTGGGGCCAACGTCCTGACTTTC
CDR3 protein: CASSLDTGGAAGANVLTF
V gene: TRBV11-2
clone size: many
D gene: TRBD1
J gene: TRBJ2-6

CDR3 DNA: TGCAGTGCACGCGACAGATACTATAACTATGGCTACACCTTC
CDR3 protein: CSARDRYYNYGYTF
V gene: TRBV20-1
clone size: many
D gene: .
J gene: TRBJ1-2

CDR3 DNA: TGTGCCAGCAGCTTCAGCGGAGTTCTCATTGAGCAGTTCTTC
CDR3 protein: CASSFSGVLIEQFF
V gene: TRBV7-8
clone size: many
D gene: .
J gene: TRBJ2-1

CDR3 DNA: TGCGCCAGCAGCCAAGTCACAAATAAGGTGGGGGGGCAGTTCTTC
CDR3 protein: CASSQVTNKVGGQFF
V gene: TRBV4-3
clone size: many
D gene: .
J gene: TRBJ2-1

CDR3 DNA: TGCAGCGTTGAAGGGATGAGGGTGAACACTGAAGCTTTCTTT
CDR3 protein: CSVEGMRVNTEAFF
V gene: TRBV29-1
clone size: many
D gene: .
J gene: TRBJ1-1

CDR3 DNA: TGCGCCAGCAGCTTGGAAGGTAGCCGAGATACGCAGTATTTT
CDR3 protein: CASSLEGSRDTQYF
V gene: TRBV5-1
clone size: many
D gene: .
J gene: TRBJ2-3

CDR3 DNA: TGTGCCAGCAGCCGGGGGGATACGCAGTATTTT
CDR3 protein: CASSRGDTQYF
V gene: TRBV5-6
clone size: many
D gene: .
J gene: TRBJ2-3

CDR3 DNA: TGCAGCGTTGGATCCCAAGAGACCCAGTACTTC
CDR3 protein: CSVGSQETQYF
V gene: TRBV29-1
clone size: many
D gene: .
J gene: TRBJ2-5

CDR3 DNA: TGCAGTGCTATCGGGGGGTCCAATGAGCAGTTCTTC
CDR3 protein: CSAIGGSNEQFF
V gene: TRBV20-1
clone size: .
D gene: TRBD2
J gene: TRBJ2-1

CDR3 DNA: TGTGCCAGCAGCCCACGGGACTCGGAGACCCAGTACTTC
CDR3 protein: CASSPRDSETQYF
V gene: TRBV7-8
clone size: .
D gene: .
J gene: TRBJ2-5

CDR3 DNA: TGCAGTGCTCCGGGGAAGGGTCGGGGCGGCAATGAGCAGTTCTTC
CDR3 protein: CSAPGKGRGGNEQFF
V gene: TRBV20-1
clone size: .
D gene: .
J gene: TRBJ2-1

CDR3 DNA: TGTGCCAGCAGCTTTCGACTAGCGGGAGGCAAGACAGATACGCAGTATTTT
CDR3 protein: CASSFRLAGGKTDTQYF
V gene: TRBV5-5
clone size: .
D gene: TRBD2
J gene: TRBJ2-3

CDR3 DNA: TGTGCCAGCAGTTACGGAATTACAGGGTTTCGCACAGATACGCAGTATTTT
CDR3 protein: CASSYGITGFRTDTQYF
V gene: TRBV6-5
clone size: many
D gene: .
J gene: TRBJ2-3

CDR3 DNA: TGTGCCAGCAGTCCTACAGGGTCCCTAAGGGGCTACACCTTC
CDR3 protein: CASSPTGSLRGYTF
V gene: TRBV7-3
clone size: .
D gene: .
J gene: TRBJ1-2

CDR3 DNA: TGTGCCAGCAGGGGACCTAATGAAAAACTGTTTTTT
CDR3 protein: CASRGPNEKLFF
V gene: TRBV28
clone size: .
D gene: .
J gene: TRBJ1-4

CDR3 DNA: TGCAGTGCTAGAGATCGGATTAGCGGGAGAGGGACCGGGGAGCTGTTTTTT
CDR3 protein: CSARDRISGRGTGELFF
V gene: TRBV20-1
clone size: .
D gene: TRBD2
J gene: TRBJ2-2

CDR3 DNA: TGCGCCAGCAGCGTTGTGCGGGATCCATACGAGCAGTACTTC
CDR3 protein: CASSVVRDPYEQYF
V gene: TRBV5-1
clone size: .
D gene: .
J gene: TRBJ2-7

CDR3 DNA: TGTGCCAGCAGCCTAACAGCAACTAATGAAAAACTGTTTTTT
CDR3 protein: CASSLTATNEKLFF
V gene: TRBV7-9
clone size: many
D gene: .
J gene: TRBJ1-4

CDR3 DNA: TGCGCCAGCAGCGGAAATCTAGTTTCCTACAATGAGCAGTTCTTC
CDR3 protein: CASSGNLVSYNEQFF
V gene: TRBV5-1
clone size: .
D gene: .
J gene: TRBJ2-1

CDR3 DNA: TGTGCCAGCAGCTTTCAAGCGGGTCCCTACGAGCAGTACTTC
CDR3 protein: CASSFQAGPYEQYF
V gene: TRBV12-3/TRBV12-4
clone size: many
D gene: .
J gene: TRBJ2-7

CDR3 DNA: TGCAGTGCTAGAGATCCCCCTTTCTACGAGCAGTACTTC
CDR3 protein: CSARDPPFYEQYF
V gene: TRBV20-1
clone size: many
D gene: .
J gene: TRBJ2-7

CDR3 DNA: TGCAGCGTTGAAGAGGCGGAGGGCGGCGAGCAGTACTTC
CDR3 protein: CSVEEAEGGEQYF
V gene: TRBV29-1
clone size: .
D gene: .
J gene: TRBJ2-7